The 9 T cell receptor beta chains given below trace back to one sample, sequenced in a study of Tregs in tolerant kidney transplant recipients. The table came from immunoSEQ multiplex PCR; TCRdb's copy has only in-frame clones and leaves some out. The sample data list roughly 15,000 clones. Mixed chimerism was transient after nonmyeloablative marrow transplants from related graft donors. This material consisted of CD8+ T cells from blood (PBMCs), taken 6 months after the transplant. These receptors were taken from a human patient who received a combined kidney and bone marrow transplant. Some T cells may have come from the graft donor.

Concerning this clone itself: Sequencing ends 3 residues short of the CDR3 end; the germline J gene provides the rest. The chain recombines TRBV30 with TRBJ1-2, with a tentative D call TRBD1 (6 bases). The CDR3 extends over 12 amino acids. Germline lookup yields CDR1 GTSNPN and CDR2 SVGIG (reference sequence). Partial CDR3 DNA: TGTGCCTGGGCGGGGGGGCCGCGGGGC. It yields the protein CAWAGGPRG. The full CDR3 protein reads CAWAGGPRGYTF.

Details on this clone: The sequenced fragment ends 3 residues before the CDR3 boundary, so the rest is inferred from the germline J gene. The chain recombines TRBV19 with TRBJ2-7; D gene ambiguous. The germline V gene has CDR1 LNHDA and CDR2 SQIVND (reference sequence). Trimming shortened V by 3 bases and J by 2 bases, and 17 bases separated the two germline ends. This CDR3 spans 16 amino acids. CDR3: CASSILPGGQAYEQYF. The CDR3 bases that were read are TGTGCCAGTAGTATTTTGCCAGGTGGGCAAGCCTACGAG.

Turning to this clone: The read ends 3 residues shy of where the CDR3 ends; the end is completed using the germline J gene. The V and J genes are TRBV7-6 and TRBJ2-2; a weak D match, TRBD1 (5 bases). Looked up from germline, CDR1 is SGHVS and CDR2 is FNYEAQ. This CDR3 is built from 17 residues. The sequenced CDR3 bases are TGTGCCAGCAGCTTCGGACCGACCCCGGCTGGGGCCAACGTG. It is translated as CASSFGPTPAGANV. The whole CDR3 region reads CASSFGPTPAGANVLFF.

To note about this clone: Sequencing ends 3 residues short of the CDR3 end; the germline J gene provides the rest. The chain employs TRBV7-8 and TRBJ2-4, with D unclear. Germline V CDR1 and CDR2: SGHVS, FQNEAQ. The CDR3 is made up of 15 amino acids. This CDR3 is CASSLTRNRNYGQYF. The covered CDR3 bases are TGTGCCAGCAGCTTAACCCGGAATAGGAACTATGGT.

As to this clone: The DNA ends 3 residues before the CDR3 does, and the rest of the CDR3 is filled in from the germline J gene. This chain links TRBV14 with TRBJ2-7; unclear D gene. Germline V gene data show CDR1 as SGHDN and CDR2 as FVKESK. The V end lost 1 base, the J end lost 2 bases, and 12 bases lay between the germline ends. This CDR3 is 15 amino acids long. CDR3 in amino acids: CASSQVGFSAYEQYF. CDR3 bases read: TGTGCCAGCAGCCAAGTCGGTTTTTCGGCCTACGAG.

For this clone: The observed sequence ends 3 residues before the CDR3 terminus, with the missing tail filled in from the germline J gene. This chain links TRBV19 with TRBJ2-2; 8 bases fit TRBD2. The CDR3 covers 16 residues. The trim removed 4 bases at V and 0 bases at J, leaving 4 bases unmatched. Germline V gives CDR1 LNHDA, CDR2 SQIVND (reference sequence). The chain's CDR3 is CASSKTSGTNTGELFF. The DNA read from the CDR3 is TGTGCCAGTAGTAAAACTAGCGGTACGAACACCGGGGAG. Together with reference TRBV19 and TRBJ2-2, the CDR3 gives the full variable domain: DGGITQSPKYLFRKEGQNVTLSCEQNLNHDAMYWYRQDPGQGLRLIYYSQIVNDFQKGDIAEGYSVSREKKESFPLTVTSAQKNPTAFYLCASSKTSGTNTGELFFGEGSRLTVL.

In regard to this clone: The sequence runs out 3 residues before the end of the CDR3; the remainder is reconstructed from the germline J gene. The gene calls are TRBV7-9 and TRBJ1-2, with TRBD1 matching 7 bases. Germline CDR1 reads SEHNR; CDR2 reads FQNEAQ (reference sequence). This CDR3 has 15 residues. The CDR3 here is CASNPLQGSTDTYTF. The CDR3 bases that were read are TGTGCCAGCAACCCACTACAGGGGAGTACAGATACC.

Note on this clone: The read ends 3 residues early relative to the CDR3; the germline J gene fills the gap. The J gene is TRBJ2-5, the V gene TRBV7-7, with D tentatively TRBD2 (7 bases). The CDR3 consists of 16 residues. CDR1 is SSHAT, CDR2 FNYEAQ, per germline (reference sequence). V lost 0 bases, J lost 2 bases, and 13 bases lay in between. The CDR3 loop reads CASSLAGGGVQETQYF. CDR3 DNA (partial): TGTGCCAGCAGCTTAGCCGGAGGGGGGGTGCAAGAGACC.

On this clone: From the germline J gene comes the end of the CDR3, since the read stops 3 residues before it. The chain links TRBV19 to TRBJ1-4; TRBD1 might be the D (5 bases). This CDR3 is 15 amino acids long. The germline V gene has CDR1 LNHDA and CDR2 SQIVND (reference sequence). The CDR3 loop reads CASSIVRSGANVLFF. The sequenced part of the CDR3 DNA is TGTGCCAGTAGTATAGTCCGCTCTGGGGCCAACGTA.